The 10 T cell receptor beta chains reported below all come from one sample, sequenced in a study of OX40 agonist ivuxolimab in advanced cancers. The data were produced by immunoSEQ multiplex PCR, yet TCRdb's version contains in-frame clones alone and is incomplete. This sample has 70,000 or so clones, with about three quarters found just once. Here the sequenced sample was CD4+ or CD8+ T cells sorted from blood, taken in a trial of the OX40 agonist ivuxolimab. Receptors were obtained from an adult with an advanced solid tumor such as melanoma, head and neck, liver or kidney cancer.

The J gene is TRBJ2-5, the V gene TRBV5-1; 7 bases match TRBD1. The V and J ends lost 4 bases and 2 bases, in that order; junction bases with no gene match: 8. CDR1 is SGHRS and CDR2 is YFSETQ in the germline V gene. CDR3 length: 15 residues. CDR3 in amino acids: CASSGGRGPQETQYF. CDR3 sequence (DNA): TGCGCCAGCAGCGGAGGAAGGGGGCCTCAAGAGACCCAGTACTTC.

This clone has a single count. The chain combines TRBV28 with TRBJ2-1, with 10 bases fitting TRBD1. With 7 bases clipped from V and 7 bases from J, the junction kept 7 bases outside the gene matches. This CDR3 spans 14 amino acids. Germline loops: CDR1 MDHEN, CDR2 SYDVKM. This chain's CDR3 is CASKTGGAGNEQFF. In nucleotides, the CDR3 is TGTGCCAGCAAGACAGGGGGCGCGGGGAATGAGCAGTTCTTC.

This clone has a single count. The chain combines TRBV28 with TRBJ2-5; 8 positions match TRBD2. The CDR3 extends over 14 amino acids. The V gene end was trimmed by 3 bases and the J gene end by 1 base; junction bases not matched to a gene: 1. CDR1 and CDR2 (germline): MDHEN, SYDVKM. In DNA form, the CDR3 reads TGTGCCAGCAGTTTTAGCGGGGTCCAAGAGACCCAGTACTTC. This encodes CASSFSGVQETQYF.

The rearrangement links TRBV27 to TRBJ2-7; TRBD1 agrees at 9 bases. Germline V gives CDR1 MNHEY, CDR2 SMNVEV (reference sequence). The V segment lost 4 bases and the J segment 6 bases; nucleotides outside the gene matches: 13. This CDR3 comprises 16 residues. The CDR3 DNA reads as TGTGCCAGCAGTTACTCCCCCACAGGGGGCGGCGGCGAGCAGTACTTC. Translated, it gives CASSYSPTGGGGEQYF.

The rearrangement joins TRBV7-9 to TRBJ2-2, with 11 bases matching TRBD2. Germline V lookup: CDR1 SEHNR, CDR2 FQNEAQ (reference sequence). The CDR3 is made up of 15 amino acids. The J segment lost 5 bases and the V segment lost 5 bases, leaving 4 bases of the junction unmatched. CDR3 DNA: TGTGCCAGCAGCCCCCGGACTAGCGGGACCGGGGAGCTGTTTTTT. As protein: CASSPRTSGTGELFF.

The J gene is TRBJ2-1, the V gene TRBV19, with 7 bases lining up with TRBD1. Per the germline V gene, CDR1 is LNHDA and CDR2 is SQIVND (reference sequence). The CDR3 has 14 amino acids. Unmatched junction bases numbered 10, after V lost 6 bases and J lost 8 bases. The CDR3 region has the DNA TGTGCCAGTAGACGGACAGGCCCAATGGATGAGCAGTTCTTC. It codes for CASRRTGPMDEQFF.

The chain carries TRBV7-9 and TRBJ1-1; TRBD1 agrees at 7 bases. Germline V gene data show CDR1 as SEHNR and CDR2 as FQNEAQ (reference sequence). Trimming removed 0 bases from V and 4 bases from J; junction bases left unmatched: 5. The CDR3 runs to 15 residues. The CDR3: CASSLAWGTATEAFF. The CDR3 nucleotides read TGTGCCAGCAGCTTAGCGTGGGGGACAGCCACTGAAGCTTTCTTT. Complete variable domain (other parts from reference TRBV7-9 and TRBJ1-1): DTGVSQNPRHKITKRGQNVTFRCDPISEHNRLYWYRQTLGQGPEFLTYFQNEAQLEKSRLLSDRFSAERPKGSFSTLEIQRTEQGDSAMYLCASSLAWGTATEAFFGQGTRLTVV.

The V and J genes are TRBV27 and TRBJ1-4, with D possibly being TRBD1 (5 bases). The CDR3 is 14 residues long. Germline lookup yields CDR1 MNHEY and CDR2 SMNVEV (reference sequence). Trimming removed 6 bases from V and 5 bases from J, with 13 bases in between. The CDR3 reads CASSPQVRNEKLFF. The CDR3 DNA reads TGTGCCAGCAGCCCACAGGTTAGGAATGAAAAACTGTTTTTT. Full variable domain (remainder filled in from reference TRBV27 and TRBJ1-4): EAQVTQNPRYLITVTGKKLTVTCSQNMNHEYMSWYRQDPGLGLRQIYYSMNVEVTDKGDVPEGYKVSRKEKRNFPLILESPSPNQTSLYFCASSPQVRNEKLFFGSGTQLSVL.

The chain uses TRBV5-6 and TRBJ2-7, with 11 positions matching TRBD1. The germline gives CDR1 SGHDT, CDR2 YYEEEE. With 4 bases clipped from V and 3 bases from J, the junction kept 6 bases outside the gene matches. The CDR3 has 15 amino acids. CDR3 coding DNA: TGTGCCAGCAGCGTCACCGGGACAGGGGGCTACGAGCAGTACTTC. Its protein product is CASSVTGTGGYEQYF.

The rearrangement links TRBV28 to TRBJ2-3, with TRBD2 matching over 9 bases. V was pared by 8 bases and J by 3 bases, with 3 bases of the junction left unmatched. The CDR3 sequence is 13 residues long. Germline V gives CDR1 MDHEN, CDR2 SYDVKM. CDR3 DNA sequence: TGTGCCAGCCGGCGGGAGGGAACAGATACGCAGTATTTT. Protein product: CASRREGTDTQYF.